A single sample is the source of the 17 T cell receptor beta chains below, sequenced in a study of radiotherapy plus CTLA-4 blockade in lung cancer. The assay was immunoSEQ multiplex PCR, and TCRdb's table has in-frame clones only and misses some. The profile shows tens of thousands of clones, around four fifths of them singletons. The sequencing used peripheral blood, collected from a patient treated with radiotherapy plus ipilimumab. The source of these receptors is a human donor with non-small cell lung cancer who had stable disease on radiotherapy plus ipilimumab.

The chain couples TRBV5-4 to TRBJ1-1; 7 nucleotides match TRBD1. The V gene's germline CDR1 is SGHNT and CDR2 YYREEE (reference sequence). The CDR3 runs to 14 residues. Germline trimming cut 4 bases from V and 1 base from J; bases unmatched to any gene: 4. Here the CDR3 reads CASSRTGPNTEAFF. The CDR3 nucleotides read TGTGCCAGCAGCCGGACAGGCCCGAACACTGAAGCTTTCTTT.

The gene calls are TRBV9 and TRBJ2-5, with TRBD2 identical over 8 bases. The V gene end was trimmed by 3 bases and the J gene end by 0 bases; junction bases not matched to a gene: 4. Per germline, CDR1 SGDLS and CDR2 YYNGEE. CDR3 length: 15 residues. CDR3 in amino acids: CASSGAGAHQETQYF. DNA for the CDR3: TGTGCCAGCAGCGGAGCGGGGGCCCACCAAGAGACCCAGTACTTC.

This chain uses TRBV5-4 with TRBJ1-3; 8 bases are a match to TRBD1. CDR1 and CDR2 (germline): SGHNT, YYREEE (reference sequence). V lost 4 bases, J lost 0 bases, and 9 bases stayed unmatched. The CDR3 runs 17 residues. CDR3 sequence reads: CASSLGQGRVSGNTIYF. As DNA, the CDR3 is TGTGCCAGCAGCCTAGGACAGGGCCGGGTCTCTGGAAACACCATATATTTT.

The chain couples TRBV7-2 to TRBJ1-1; D not resolved. The V gene's germline CDR1 is SGHTA and CDR2 FQGNSA. Trimming took 1 base from V and 4 from J, leaving 7 bases between them. The CDR3 runs to 13 residues. The CDR3 region has the DNA TGTGCCAGCAGCTTAGATAGGGTCACTGAAGCTTTCTTT. This codes for CASSLDRVTEAFF.

As regards this clone: Other DNA sequences from this sample encode an identical CDR3 as well. The chain links TRBV9 to TRBJ2-1; D not resolved. The CDR3 covers 11 residues. Germline V gene sequence: CDR1 SGDLS, CDR2 YYNGEE. Trimming pared 0 bases from V and 7 bases from J, leaving 2 bases between. Here the CDR3 reads CASSVENEQFF. CDR3 nucleotides: TGTGCCAGCAGCGTAGAAAATGAGCAGTTCTTC.

The CDR3 loop is CASSLAGLSLGNTIYF. In DNA form, the CDR3 reads TGCGCCAGCAGCTTGGCCGGACTGTCTCTGGGAAACACCATATATTTT. This sequence joins TRBV5-1 and TRBJ1-3; D is ambiguous. Between the trimmed V and J ends, which lost 0 bases and 4 bases, there was a span of 14 bases. The CDR3 is 16 amino acids. Germline V gives CDR1 SGHRS, CDR2 YFSETQ.

J is TRBJ2-7 and V is TRBV5-1; D is unclear. In germline, CDR1 is SGHRS, CDR2 YFSETQ. With 0 bases removed from V and 0 bases from J, the gap between germline ends came to 13 bases. This CDR3 comprises 16 residues. The CDR3 sequence: CASSLVPGSLSYEQYF. The CDR3, as DNA: TGCGCCAGCAGCTTGGTCCCGGGTTCCCTCTCCTACGAGCAGTACTTC.

This clone was counted a single time. The chain combines TRBV27 with TRBJ2-2, with a tentative D call TRBD2 (5 bases). Trimming left V 4 bases short and J 5 bases short, with 5 bases between. From germline, CDR1 is MNHEY and CDR2 SMNVEV (reference sequence). CDR3 length equals 12 residues. CDR3 bases: TGTGCCAGCAGTTCGGGGACCGGGGAGCTGTTTTTT. Amino acids: CASSSGTGELFF.

This chain links TRBV18 with TRBJ1-1; perhaps TRBD1 as D (6 bases). Germline lookup yields CDR1 KGHSH and CDR2 LQKENI. Between the trimmed V and J ends, which lost 1 base and 8 bases, there was a span of 17 bases. The CDR3 has 15 residues. In nucleotides, the CDR3 is TGTGCCAGCTCACCACTAAGCGGAGGGGGTATGGAAGCTTTCTTT. As protein: CASSPLSGGGMEAFF.

This clone appeared a single time. The chain is built from TRBV19 and TRBJ1-1, with D perhaps TRBD1 (5 bases). V lost 7 bases, J lost 1 base, and 13 bases lay in between. Per germline, CDR1 LNHDA and CDR2 SQIVND (reference sequence). The length of the CDR3 is 14 residues. The CDR3 nucleotides are TGTGCCAGTACAAGGGGAGGCCGGAACACTGAAGCTTTCTTT. As protein: CASTRGGRNTEAFF.

The CDR3 loop is CASSTMVRGGTEAFF. Here the CDR3 DNA reads TGCGCCAGCAGTACAATGGTGAGGGGGGGCACTGAAGCTTTCTTT. This chain connects TRBV5-1 to TRBJ1-1; D is possibly TRBD1 (6 bases). CDR3 size: 15 residues. The ends were cut back, 5 bases at V and 4 bases at J, with 18 bases in the middle. Germline CDR1 reads SGHRS; CDR2 reads YFSETQ.

The chain employs TRBV18 and TRBJ1-2; weak D call: TRBD1 (5 bases). Germline V gene sequence: CDR1 KGHSH, CDR2 LQKENI. Trimming shortened V by 2 bases and J by 4 bases, and 14 bases separated the two germline ends. The CDR3 is 15 residues long. CDR3 protein: CASSPDYQGFYGYTF. CDR3 in DNA: TGTGCCAGCTCACCAGACTATCAGGGTTTCTATGGCTACACCTTC.

The CDR3: CASSLDPGGHTGELFF. Here the CDR3 DNA reads TGTGCCAGCAGTTTAGACCCGGGGGGGCACACCGGGGAGCTGTTTTTT. J is TRBJ2-2 and V is TRBV27; 8 nucleotides align to TRBD2. V was pared by 2 bases and J by 3 bases, with 5 bases of the junction left unmatched. There are 16 residues in the CDR3. Germline loops: CDR1 MNHEY, CDR2 SMNVEV (reference sequence).

V usage is TRBV30 and J usage is TRBJ2-7; 7 nucleotides line up with TRBD1. Germline-derived CDR1 and CDR2 are GTSNPN and SVGIG (reference sequence). The CDR3 length is 13 residues. Trimming cost V 6 bases and J 5 bases; bases outside gene matches: 10. The CDR3: CACRQGRVDEQYF. The CDR3 nucleotides are TGTGCCTGTAGACAGGGAAGAGTGGACGAGCAGTACTTC.

The chain's CDR3 is CASSSDREGEKLFF. The CDR3 DNA follows: TGCGCCAGCAGCTCGGACAGGGAGGGTGAAAAACTGTTTTTT. J is TRBJ1-4 and V is TRBV5-1; 8 nucleotides match TRBD1. Trimming cost V 3 bases and J 7 bases; bases outside gene matches: 5. Looked up from germline, CDR1 is SGHRS and CDR2 is YFSETQ. The CDR3 length is 14 residues.

V and J are TRBV6-1 and TRBJ1-2; D is ambiguous. V lost 0 bases and J lost 2, with 13 bases in between. CDR1 and CDR2 from the germline V gene are MNHNS and SASEGT. The CDR3 runs to 16 residues. The DNA for the CDR3 is TGTGCCAGCAGTGAAGCGCTTGGCCAGAGGAACTATGGCTACACCTTC. Encoded protein: CASSEALGQRNYGYTF.

The CDR3 sequence is CASSRGTVNTEAFF. CDR3 coding DNA: TGCGCCAGCAGCCGGGGGACGGTGAACACTGAAGCTTTCTTT. The chain is built from TRBV5-1 and TRBJ1-1; maybe TRBD1 (5 bases). The CDR3 sequence is 14 residues long. From germline, CDR1 is SGHRS and CDR2 YFSETQ. V was trimmed by 4 bases and J by 0 bases, leaving 10 bases between them.